These T cell receptor beta chains were read from a single sample in a study of cytomegalovirus exposure and HLA in healthy donors. Assay used: immunoSEQ multiplex PCR; TCRdb lists only in-frame clones, some missing. This repertoire shows 55,000 to 70,000 clones, 65% to 80% found once; its top ten account for less than 7%. Sequenced sample: PBMCs. Receptor source: a woman aged 25 to 45 in good health and CMV-seronegative. Both conserved end residues are part of each CDR3. Each record gives: CDR3 length, J gene, clone size, V gene, D gene, CDR3 protein, CDR3 DNA. The D gene is left open where the match is weak. Where a row states a size, it is once, few, many or the class of an expanded clone; other rows omit it.

cdr3_length: 14
j_call: TRBJ2-5
clone_size: NA
v_call: TRBV6-5
d_call: TRBD2
cdr3_aa: CAAGPSGGLLAQYF
cdr3_nt: TGTGCCGCTGGCCCCAGCGGGGGATTGTTGGCCCAGTACTTC

cdr3_length: 17
j_call: TRBJ2-1
clone_size: NA
v_call: TRBV12-5
d_call: TRBD1
cdr3_aa: CASGLRDRDRLNNEQFF
cdr3_nt: TGTGCTAGTGGGCTTCGCGACCGGGACAGGTTAAACAATGAGCAGTTCTTC

cdr3_length: 14
j_call: TRBJ2-7
clone_size: NA
v_call: TRBV4-1
d_call: NA
cdr3_aa: CASSPGTGGYEQYF
cdr3_nt: TGCGCCAGCAGCCCTGGGACTGGAGGGTACGAGCAGTACTTC

cdr3_length: 13
j_call: TRBJ1-1
clone_size: NA
v_call: TRBV7-3
d_call: NA
cdr3_aa: CASSFGGGTEAFF
cdr3_nt: TGTGCCAGCAGTTTCGGTGGTGGTACTGAAGCTTTCTTT

cdr3_length: 12
j_call: TRBJ1-1
clone_size: few
v_call: TRBV6-5
d_call: NA
cdr3_aa: CASSYPNGEAFF
cdr3_nt: TGTGCCAGCAGTTATCCTAACGGGGAAGCTTTCTTT

cdr3_length: 12
j_call: TRBJ2-4
clone_size: NA
v_call: TRBV6-1
d_call: NA
cdr3_aa: CASGPTSTIQYF
cdr3_nt: TGTGCCAGCGGGCCAACTAGCACCATTCAGTACTTC

cdr3_length: 13
j_call: TRBJ2-7
clone_size: NA
v_call: TRBV10-2
d_call: TRBD2
cdr3_aa: CASSAGLGYEQYF
cdr3_nt: TGCGCCAGCAGTGCGGGACTAGGGTACGAGCAGTACTTC

cdr3_length: 15
j_call: TRBJ2-3
clone_size: NA
v_call: TRBV30
d_call: TRBD1
cdr3_aa: CAWSGDRVRRDTQYF
cdr3_nt: TGTGCCTGGAGTGGGGACAGGGTGAGGAGAGATACGCAGTATTTT

cdr3_length: 15
j_call: TRBJ2-1
clone_size: NA
v_call: TRBV7-2
d_call: TRBD2
cdr3_aa: CASSLEGSGRNEQFF
cdr3_nt: TGTGCCAGCAGCTTAGAAGGTAGCGGGAGGAATGAGCAGTTCTTC

cdr3_length: 16
j_call: TRBJ2-1
clone_size: NA
v_call: TRBV27
d_call: NA
cdr3_aa: CASGYEVAPYYNEQFF
cdr3_nt: TGTGCCAGCGGATACGAGGTAGCCCCTTATTACAATGAGCAGTTCTTC

cdr3_length: 16
j_call: TRBJ2-3
clone_size: NA
v_call: TRBV19
d_call: NA
cdr3_aa: CASSISHYTYTDTQYF
cdr3_nt: TGTGCCAGTAGTATAAGTCACTATACGTACACAGATACGCAGTATTTT

cdr3_length: 15
j_call: TRBJ2-6
clone_size: NA
v_call: TRBV2
d_call: NA
cdr3_aa: CASSEGPPGANVLTF
cdr3_nt: TGTGCCAGCAGTGAAGGGCCTCCTGGGGCCAACGTCCTGACTTTC

cdr3_length: 16
j_call: TRBJ2-1
clone_size: NA
v_call: TRBV19
d_call: TRBD2
cdr3_aa: CASRASGTFSYNEQFF
cdr3_nt: TGTGCCAGTAGGGCTAGCGGGACCTTCTCCTACAATGAGCAGTTCTTC

cdr3_length: 17
j_call: TRBJ2-7
clone_size: NA
v_call: TRBV5-8
d_call: TRBD2
cdr3_aa: CASSLGLAGAGAYEQYF
cdr3_nt: TGTGCCAGCAGCTTGGGGCTAGCGGGAGCAGGGGCCTACGAGCAGTACTTC

cdr3_length: 13
j_call: TRBJ2-2
clone_size: NA
v_call: TRBV27
d_call: NA
cdr3_aa: CASSADFTGELFF
cdr3_nt: TGTGCCAGCAGTGCGGACTTCACCGGGGAGCTGTTTTTT

cdr3_length: 15
j_call: TRBJ2-1
clone_size: NA
v_call: TRBV7-9
d_call: TRBD1
cdr3_aa: CASSSTGGTYNEQFF
cdr3_nt: TGTGCCAGCAGCTCGACAGGGGGTACCTACAATGAGCAGTTCTTC

cdr3_length: 16
j_call: TRBJ2-5
clone_size: NA
v_call: TRBV7-2
d_call: NA
cdr3_aa: CASSLVGGASLETQYF
cdr3_nt: TGTGCCAGCAGCTTAGTTGGGGGCGCTTCCCTGGAGACCCAGTACTTC

cdr3_length: 14
j_call: TRBJ1-2
clone_size: NA
v_call: TRBV5-1
d_call: NA
cdr3_aa: CASSPQDIFYGYTF
cdr3_nt: TGCGCCAGCAGTCCCCAGGACATATTTTATGGCTACACCTTC

cdr3_length: 14
j_call: TRBJ2-3
clone_size: NA
v_call: TRBV6-5
d_call: NA
cdr3_aa: CASRLQGYTDTQYF
cdr3_nt: TGTGCCAGCAGGCTACAGGGTTACACAGATACGCAGTATTTT

cdr3_length: 14
j_call: TRBJ1-1
clone_size: NA
v_call: TRBV7-2
d_call: NA
cdr3_aa: CASSLRQGPTEAFF
cdr3_nt: TGTGCCAGCAGCTTACGTCAGGGTCCCACTGAAGCTTTCTTT

cdr3_length: 15
j_call: TRBJ2-1
clone_size: NA
v_call: TRBV5-4
d_call: TRBD1
cdr3_aa: CASSTLDRAYNEQLF
cdr3_nt: TGTGCCAGCAGCACCCTGGACAGGGCCTACAATGAGCAGCTCTTC

cdr3_length: 16
j_call: TRBJ2-3
clone_size: NA
v_call: TRBV11-2
d_call: TRBD2
cdr3_aa: CASSLYSGRATDTQYF
cdr3_nt: TGTGCCAGCAGCTTATACAGCGGGAGGGCCACAGATACGCAGTATTTT

cdr3_length: 16
j_call: TRBJ2-3
clone_size: NA
v_call: TRBV7-3
d_call: TRBD1
cdr3_aa: CASSLAPGQGIGTQYF
cdr3_nt: TGTGCCAGCAGCCTTGCGCCGGGACAGGGGATAGGTACGCAGTATTTT

cdr3_length: 14
j_call: TRBJ2-3
clone_size: NA
v_call: TRBV7-9
d_call: TRBD2
cdr3_aa: CASSRLALTDTQYF
cdr3_nt: TGTGCCAGCAGCAGACTAGCCCTCACAGATACGCAGTATTTT

cdr3_length: 17
j_call: TRBJ2-4
clone_size: NA
v_call: TRBV7-2
d_call: TRBD2
cdr3_aa: CASSLTLAGQLKNIQYF
cdr3_nt: TGTGCCAGCAGCCTCACCTTAGCGGGCCAGCTCAAAAACATTCAGTACTTC

cdr3_length: 17
j_call: TRBJ1-3
clone_size: NA
v_call: TRBV7-8
d_call: NA
cdr3_aa: CASSLATRGQSGNTIYF
cdr3_nt: TGTGCCAGCAGCTTAGCGACCAGAGGACAGTCTGGAAACACCATATATTTT

cdr3_length: 14
j_call: TRBJ1-1
clone_size: few
v_call: TRBV11-2
d_call: NA
cdr3_aa: CASSFRRGTTEAFF
cdr3_nt: TGTGCCAGCAGCTTTCGTCGGGGGACCACTGAAGCTTTCTTT

cdr3_length: 15
j_call: TRBJ2-2
clone_size: NA
v_call: TRBV19
d_call: NA
cdr3_aa: CASSIRTSNTGELFF
cdr3_nt: TGTGCCAGTAGTATCCGGACTTCTAACACCGGGGAGCTGTTTTTT

cdr3_length: 12
j_call: TRBJ2-1
clone_size: NA
v_call: TRBV28
d_call: NA
cdr3_aa: CASREGAGEQFF
cdr3_nt: TGTGCCAGCAGGGAGGGAGCGGGTGAGCAGTTCTTC

cdr3_length: 18
j_call: TRBJ2-5
clone_size: NA
v_call: TRBV29-1
d_call: TRBD2
cdr3_aa: CSVEDQMASGDLQETQYF
cdr3_nt: TGCAGCGTTGAAGATCAAATGGCTAGCGGAGACTTACAAGAGACCCAGTACTTC

cdr3_length: 13
j_call: TRBJ2-7
clone_size: NA
v_call: TRBV27
d_call: TRBD1
cdr3_aa: CASSTTGSYEQYF
cdr3_nt: TGTGCCAGCAGTACGACAGGGTCCTACGAGCAGTACTTC

cdr3_length: 16
j_call: TRBJ1-5
clone_size: once
v_call: TRBV19
d_call: TRBD1
cdr3_aa: CASTGTGSRGNQPQHF
cdr3_nt: TGTGCCAGTACCGGGACAGGCAGTAGGGGCAATCAGCCCCAGCATTTT

cdr3_length: 16
j_call: TRBJ2-3
clone_size: NA
v_call: TRBV19
d_call: TRBD2
cdr3_aa: CASSMGLAPSTDTQYF
cdr3_nt: TGTGCCAGTAGTATGGGACTAGCTCCATCCACAGATACGCAGTATTTT

cdr3_length: 15
j_call: TRBJ1-2
clone_size: NA
v_call: TRBV18
d_call: NA
cdr3_aa: CASSPPGRDPYGYTF
cdr3_nt: TGTGCCAGCTCACCCCCGGGGAGGGACCCCTATGGCTACACCTTC

cdr3_length: 16
j_call: TRBJ2-7
clone_size: NA
v_call: TRBV7-9
d_call: TRBD2
cdr3_aa: CASSLDGSGGAYEQYF
cdr3_nt: TGTGCCAGCAGCTTGGACGGGTCGGGAGGGGCCTACGAGCAGTACTTC

cdr3_length: 15
j_call: TRBJ2-1
clone_size: once
v_call: TRBV2
d_call: NA
cdr3_aa: CASLRDQGTYNEQFF
cdr3_nt: TGTGCCAGCCTTCGAGATCAGGGGACCTACAATGAGCAGTTCTTC

cdr3_length: 16
j_call: TRBJ2-7
clone_size: NA
v_call: TRBV5-1
d_call: TRBD2
cdr3_aa: CASSLTPGLAGGEQYF
cdr3_nt: TGCGCCAGCAGCCTCACGCCGGGACTAGCGGGAGGTGAGCAGTACTTC

cdr3_length: 13
j_call: TRBJ1-1
clone_size: NA
v_call: TRBV6-6
d_call: NA
cdr3_aa: CASSRLMNTEAFF
cdr3_nt: TGTGCCAGCAGTCGCCTAATGAACACTGAAGCTTTCTTT

cdr3_length: 17
j_call: TRBJ2-1
clone_size: NA
v_call: TRBV29-1
d_call: TRBD2
cdr3_aa: CSVPGGRLAGVWNEQFF
cdr3_nt: TGCAGCGTTCCCGGGGGAAGGCTAGCGGGAGTCTGGAATGAGCAGTTCTTC

cdr3_length: 15
j_call: TRBJ2-7
clone_size: NA
v_call: TRBV9
d_call: NA
cdr3_aa: CASSVAVAAPYEQYF
cdr3_nt: TGTGCCAGCAGCGTAGCGGTTGCGGCCCCCTACGAGCAGTACTTC

cdr3_length: 14
j_call: TRBJ2-3
clone_size: once
v_call: TRBV28
d_call: NA
cdr3_aa: CASSFGGPTDTQYF
cdr3_nt: TGTGCCAGCAGTTTTGGGGGCCCCACAGATACGCAGTATTTT

cdr3_length: 14
j_call: TRBJ2-2
clone_size: once
v_call: TRBV6-5
d_call: TRBD1
cdr3_aa: CASSYPDRDGELFF
cdr3_nt: TGTGCCAGCAGTTACCCGGACAGGGACGGAGAGCTGTTTTTT

cdr3_length: 15
j_call: TRBJ1-5
clone_size: NA
v_call: TRBV7-2
d_call: TRBD1
cdr3_aa: CASSFIQGANQPQHF
cdr3_nt: TGTGCCAGCAGCTTCATCCAGGGGGCGAATCAGCCCCAGCATTTT

cdr3_length: 15
j_call: TRBJ2-1
clone_size: NA
v_call: TRBV2
d_call: TRBD2
cdr3_aa: CASSRLAGVTGEQFF
cdr3_nt: TGTGCCAGCAGTAGACTAGCGGGAGTTACGGGCGAGCAGTTCTTC

cdr3_length: 17
j_call: TRBJ1-2
clone_size: NA
v_call: TRBV7-3
d_call: TRBD1
cdr3_aa: CASSPRDRGREVYGYTF
cdr3_nt: TGTGCCAGCAGCCCCCGGGACAGGGGGCGCGAGGTCTATGGCTACACCTTC

cdr3_length: 16
j_call: TRBJ2-3
clone_size: few
v_call: TRBV19
d_call: NA
cdr3_aa: CASSPGQGGGPDTQYF
cdr3_nt: TGTGCCAGTAGTCCCGGACAGGGAGGGGGCCCAGATACGCAGTATTTT